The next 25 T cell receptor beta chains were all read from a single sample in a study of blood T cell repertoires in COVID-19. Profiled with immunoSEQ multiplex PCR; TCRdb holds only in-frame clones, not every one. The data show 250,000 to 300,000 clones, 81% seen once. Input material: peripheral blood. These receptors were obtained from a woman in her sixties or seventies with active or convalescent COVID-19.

In DNA form, the CDR3 reads TGTGCCAGCAGCCGGGACTATATGAATGAGCAGTTCTTC. Protein: CASSRDYMNEQFF. V is TRBV7-8 and J is TRBJ2-1; 7 bases line up with TRBD2. Germline assignment: CDR1 SGHVS and CDR2 FQNEAQ. The V and J ends lost 5 bases and 7 bases, in that order; junction bases with no gene match: 5. The CDR3 runs to 13 residues.

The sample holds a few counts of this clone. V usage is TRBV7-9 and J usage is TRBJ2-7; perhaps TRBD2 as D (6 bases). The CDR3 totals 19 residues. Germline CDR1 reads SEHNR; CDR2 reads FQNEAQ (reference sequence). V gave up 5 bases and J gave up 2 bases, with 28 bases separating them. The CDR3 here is CASSPLGGLGALLTYEQYF. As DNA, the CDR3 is TGTGCCAGCAGCCCGCTCGGGGGTCTTGGGGCCCTTCTGACCTACGAGCAGTACTTC. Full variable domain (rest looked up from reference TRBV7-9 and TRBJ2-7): DTGVSQNPRHKITKRGQNVTFRCDPISEHNRLYWYRQTLGQGPEFLTYFQNEAQLEKSRLLSDRFSAERPKGSFSTLEIQRTEQGDSAMYLCASSPLGGLGALLTYEQYFGPGTRLTVT.

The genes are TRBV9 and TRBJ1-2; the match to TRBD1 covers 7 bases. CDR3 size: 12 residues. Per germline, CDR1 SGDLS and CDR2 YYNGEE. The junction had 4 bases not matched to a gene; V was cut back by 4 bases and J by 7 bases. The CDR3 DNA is TGTGCCAGCAGCAGACAGGGTGGTGGCTACACCTTC. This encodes CASSRQGGGYTF.

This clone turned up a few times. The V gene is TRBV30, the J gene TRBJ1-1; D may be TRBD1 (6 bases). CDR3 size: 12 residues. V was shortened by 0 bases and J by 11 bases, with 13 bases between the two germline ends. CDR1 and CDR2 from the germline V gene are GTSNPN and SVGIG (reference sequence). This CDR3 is CAWSVRGSKAFF. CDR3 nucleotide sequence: TGTGCCTGGAGTGTTAGGGGGAGCAAGGCTTTCTTT.

The CDR3 is CAISEDLGGGTEDTEAFF. The CDR3 DNA sequence: TGTGCCATCAGTGAAGACCTAGGGGGGGGCACAGAGGACACTGAAGCTTTCTTT. V gene TRBV10-3 combines with J gene TRBJ1-1; a possible D gene is TRBD1 (6 bases). The CDR3 contains 18 residues. Germline V lookup: CDR1 ENHRY, CDR2 SYGVKD. V lost 3 bases, J lost 3 bases, and 23 bases lay in between.

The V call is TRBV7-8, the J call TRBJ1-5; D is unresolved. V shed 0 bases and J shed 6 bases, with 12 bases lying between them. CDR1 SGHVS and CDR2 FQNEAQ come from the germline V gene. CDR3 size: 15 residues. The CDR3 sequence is CASSLALGGGQPQHF. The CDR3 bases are TGTGCCAGCAGCTTAGCGTTGGGTGGAGGTCAGCCCCAGCATTTT.

The CDR3 loop reads CASSRLAELTGELFF. The CDR3 DNA reads TGTGCCAGCTCTCGACTAGCGGAGCTCACCGGGGAGCTGTTTTTT. The chain is built from TRBV18 and TRBJ2-2; 9 bases line up with TRBD2. CDR3 length equals 15 residues. Unmatched junction bases numbered 6, after V lost 6 bases and J lost 4 bases. The germline V gene encodes CDR1 KGHSH and CDR2 LQKENI.

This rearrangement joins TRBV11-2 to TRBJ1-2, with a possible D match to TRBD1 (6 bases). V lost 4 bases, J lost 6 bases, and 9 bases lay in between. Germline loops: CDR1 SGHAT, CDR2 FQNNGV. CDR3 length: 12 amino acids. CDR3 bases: TGTGCCAGCAGCTCACAGGGAGATGGCTACACCTTC. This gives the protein CASSSQGDGYTF.

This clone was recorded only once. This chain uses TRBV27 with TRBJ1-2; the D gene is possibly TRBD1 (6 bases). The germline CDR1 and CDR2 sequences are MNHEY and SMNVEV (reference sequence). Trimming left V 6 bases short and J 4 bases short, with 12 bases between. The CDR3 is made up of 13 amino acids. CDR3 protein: CASSKGVGYGYTF. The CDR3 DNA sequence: TGTGCCAGCAGCAAGGGGGTGGGCTATGGCTACACCTTC.

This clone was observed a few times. In DNA, the CDR3 is TGTGCCAGCAGCTTGGAGCGGGGAGATTCACCCCTCCACTTT. It encodes CASSLERGDSPLHF. The chain uses TRBV5-6 and TRBJ1-6; D unresolved. The V end was cut by 0 bases, the J end by 8 bases, with 9 bases between. Germline V gives CDR1 SGHDT, CDR2 YYEEEE. The CDR3 length is 14 residues.

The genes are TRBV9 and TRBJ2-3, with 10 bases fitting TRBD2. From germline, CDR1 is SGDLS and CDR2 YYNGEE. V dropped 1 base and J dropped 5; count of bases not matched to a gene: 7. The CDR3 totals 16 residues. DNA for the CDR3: TGTGCCAGCAGCGTATCCAGCGGGGGGGCCATAGATACGCAGTATTTT. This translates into CASSVSSGGAIDTQYF.

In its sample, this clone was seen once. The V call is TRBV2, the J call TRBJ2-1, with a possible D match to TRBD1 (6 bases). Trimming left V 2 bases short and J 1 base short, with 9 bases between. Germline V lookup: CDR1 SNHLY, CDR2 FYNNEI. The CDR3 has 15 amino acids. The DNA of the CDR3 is TGTGCCAGCAGTGAAAAGGGGGTTTCCTACAATGAGCAGTTCTTC. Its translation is CASSEKGVSYNEQFF. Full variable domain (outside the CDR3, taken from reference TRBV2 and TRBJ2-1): EPEVTQTPSHQVTQMGQEVILRCVPISNHLYFYWYRQILGQKVEFLVSFYNNEISEKSEIFDDQFSVERPDGSNFTLKIRSTKLEDSAMYFCASSEKGVSYNEQFFGPGTRLTVL.

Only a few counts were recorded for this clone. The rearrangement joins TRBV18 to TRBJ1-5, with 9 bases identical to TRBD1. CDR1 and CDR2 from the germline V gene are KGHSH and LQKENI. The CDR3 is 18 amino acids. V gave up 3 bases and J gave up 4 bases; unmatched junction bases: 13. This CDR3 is CASSPAWTGDNGNQPQHF. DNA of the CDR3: TGTGCCAGCTCACCGGCGTGGACAGGGGATAATGGGAATCAGCCCCAGCATTTT. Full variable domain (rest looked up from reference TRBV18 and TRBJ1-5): NAGVMQNPRHLVRRRGQEARLRCSPMKGHSHVYWYRQLPEEGLKFMVYLQKENIIDESGMPKERFSAEFPKEGPSILRIQQVVRGDSAAYFCASSPAWTGDNGNQPQHFGDGTRLSIL.

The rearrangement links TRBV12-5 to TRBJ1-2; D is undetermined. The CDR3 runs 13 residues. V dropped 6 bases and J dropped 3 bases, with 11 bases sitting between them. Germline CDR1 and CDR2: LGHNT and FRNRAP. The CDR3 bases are TGTGCTAGTGGGGTTTTCCCGGACTATGGCTACACCTTC. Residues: CASGVFPDYGYTF. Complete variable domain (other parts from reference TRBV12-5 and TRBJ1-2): DARVTQTPRHKVTEMGQEVTMRCQPILGHNTVFWYRQTMMQGLELLAYFRNRAPLDDSGMPKDRFSAEMPDATLATLKIQPSEPRDSAVYFCASGVFPDYGYTFGSGTRLTVV.

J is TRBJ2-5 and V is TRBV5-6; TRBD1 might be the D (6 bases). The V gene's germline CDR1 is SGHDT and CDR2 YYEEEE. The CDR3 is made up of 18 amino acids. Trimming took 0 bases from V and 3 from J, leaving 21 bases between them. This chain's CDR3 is CASSLVGSGDIWKETQYF. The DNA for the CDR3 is TGTGCCAGCAGCTTGGTGGGTAGTGGGGACATCTGGAAAGAGACCCAGTACTTC.

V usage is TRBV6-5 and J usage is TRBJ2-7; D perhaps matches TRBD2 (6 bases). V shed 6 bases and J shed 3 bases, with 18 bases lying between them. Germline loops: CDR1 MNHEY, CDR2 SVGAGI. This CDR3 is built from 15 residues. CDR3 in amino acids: CASSRGGAEVYEQYF. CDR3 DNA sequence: TGTGCCAGCAGCCGCGGAGGGGCGGAGGTCTACGAGCAGTACTTC.

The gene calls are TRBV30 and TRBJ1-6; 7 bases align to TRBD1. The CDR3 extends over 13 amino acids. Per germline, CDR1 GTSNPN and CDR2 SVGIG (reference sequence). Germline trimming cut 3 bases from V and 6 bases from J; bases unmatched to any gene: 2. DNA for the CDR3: TGTGCCTGGAGCGGGGACAGTAATTCACCCCTCCACTTT. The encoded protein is CAWSGDSNSPLHF.

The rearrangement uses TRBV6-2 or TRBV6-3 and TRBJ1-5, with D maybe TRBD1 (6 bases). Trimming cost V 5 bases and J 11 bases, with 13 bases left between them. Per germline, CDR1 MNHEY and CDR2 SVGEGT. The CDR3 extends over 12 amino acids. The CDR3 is CASSNRERSQHF. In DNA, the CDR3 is TGTGCCAGCAGTAACAGGGAACGGTCCCAGCATTTT.

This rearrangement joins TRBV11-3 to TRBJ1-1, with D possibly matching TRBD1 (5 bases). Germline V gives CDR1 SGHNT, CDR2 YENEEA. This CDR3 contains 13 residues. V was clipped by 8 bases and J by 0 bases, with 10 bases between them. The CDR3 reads CASPGLLNTEAFF. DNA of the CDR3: TGTGCCAGCCCAGGGCTTTTGAACACTGAAGCTTTCTTT.

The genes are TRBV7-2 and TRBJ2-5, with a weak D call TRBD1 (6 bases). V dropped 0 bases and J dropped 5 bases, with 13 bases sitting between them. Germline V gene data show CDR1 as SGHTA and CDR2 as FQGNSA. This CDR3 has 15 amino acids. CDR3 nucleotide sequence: TGTGCCAGCAGCTTAGCCCCGACAGGCGGGGAGACCCAGTACTTC. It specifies CASSLAPTGGETQYF.

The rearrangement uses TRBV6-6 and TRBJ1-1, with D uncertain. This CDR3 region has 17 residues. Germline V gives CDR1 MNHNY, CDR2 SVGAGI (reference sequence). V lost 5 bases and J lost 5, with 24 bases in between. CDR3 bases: TGTGCCAGCAGTCGCCCGGGAAAAAAGGGAGCAGCAACTGAAGCTTTCTTT. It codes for CASSRPGKKGAATEAFF.

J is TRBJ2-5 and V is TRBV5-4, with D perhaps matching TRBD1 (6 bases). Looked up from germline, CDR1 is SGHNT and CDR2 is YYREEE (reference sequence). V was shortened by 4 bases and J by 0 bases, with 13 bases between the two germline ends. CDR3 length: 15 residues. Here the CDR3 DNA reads TGTGCCAGCAGCGACAGGACAGCGAACCAAGAGACCCAGTACTTC. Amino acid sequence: CASSDRTANQETQYF.

Here the CDR3 reads CASSLTIAGPQETQYF. As DNA, the CDR3 is TGTGCCAGCAGCCTCACGATAGCGGGCCCCCAAGAGACCCAGTACTTC. The J gene is TRBJ2-5, the V gene TRBV11-1; 7 nucleotides align to TRBD2. Germline CDR1 reads SGHAT; CDR2 reads FQDESV (reference sequence). CDR3 length: 16 amino acids. J gave up 1 base and V 5 bases, and 10 bases lay outside the gene matches.

The CDR3 DNA reads as TGTGCCAGCACTAATCCGAACACTGAAGCTTTCTTT. Translation gives CASTNPNTEAFF. This chain joins TRBV7-9 and TRBJ1-1; no clear D gene. The CDR3 has 12 amino acids. Germline assignment: CDR1 SEHNR and CDR2 FQNEAQ (reference sequence). V was shortened by 7 bases and J by 1 base, with 7 bases between the two germline ends.

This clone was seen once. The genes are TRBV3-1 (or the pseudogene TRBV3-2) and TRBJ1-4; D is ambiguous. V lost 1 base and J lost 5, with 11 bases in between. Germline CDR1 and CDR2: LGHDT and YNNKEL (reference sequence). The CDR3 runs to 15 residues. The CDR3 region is CASSQVGGENEKLFF. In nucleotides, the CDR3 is TGTGCCAGCAGCCAAGTAGGTGGAGAGAATGAAAAACTGTTTTTT.